The TCR beta chain described here comes from a study of cytomegalovirus exposure and HLA in healthy donors. Primers for the PCR totalled 60 Vbeta and 13 Jbeta. This table comes from immunoSEQ multiplex PCR, and its TCRdb copy is limited to in-frame clones, with some not included. The data hold approximately 150,000 clones, with 75% to 80% observed a single time. The clonotype comes from a man in his forties in good health and CMV-seropositive. The specimen sequenced was PBMCs.

CDR3 in DNA: TGTGCCAGCAGCCTCGTGACAGATACGCAGTATTTT. Its protein product is CASSLVTDTQYF. The chain links TRBV2 to TRBJ2-3; the D is unclear. Trimming shortened V by 6 bases and J by 3 bases, and 7 bases separated the two germline ends. This CDR3 spans 12 amino acids. The germline V gene has CDR1 SNHLY and CDR2 FYNNEI.